The next 14 T cell receptor beta chains were all read from a single sample in a study of tissue T cells after allogeneic stem cell transplantation. Sequencing was performed with immunoSEQ multiplex PCR; in TCRdb, only in-frame clones are kept and a portion is missing. The table lists over 950 clones, approximately 70% of them singletons, with around 25% in the top ten. The specimen was skin, collected at autopsy. These receptor sequences come from an older male patient with steroid-refractory graft-versus-host disease after an allogeneic stem cell transplant. Some T cells may arise from the graft donor.

This clone was recorded a few times. The chain employs TRBV7-2 and TRBJ2-3, with D possibly TRBD2 on 6 matching bases. From germline, CDR1 is SGHTA and CDR2 FQGNSA. The CDR3 is 15 amino acids. Trimming stripped 1 base from V and 2 bases from J, with 10 bases between. CDR3 loop: CASSLGLATTDTQYF. CDR3 DNA: TGTGCCAGCAGCTTAGGGCTAGCGACCACAGATACGCAGTATTTT.

The genes are TRBV10-3 and TRBJ2-7; 8 bases fit TRBD1. The CDR3 has 15 residues. The germline V gene has CDR1 ENHRY and CDR2 SYGVKD. Unmatched junction bases numbered 6, after V lost 0 bases and J lost 5 bases. The CDR3 sequence: CAISESAGGMNEQYF. In DNA form, the CDR3 reads TGTGCCATCAGTGAGTCGGCAGGGGGCATGAACGAGCAGTACTTC.

This rearrangement joins TRBV20-1 to TRBJ2-3, with TRBD1 as a possible D gene (6 bases). There are 11 residues in the CDR3. CDR1 is DFQATT, CDR2 SNEGSKA, per germline (reference sequence). The ends were cut back, 6 bases at V and 11 bases at J, with 15 bases in the middle. CDR3 DNA: TGCAGTGCGCCCACCGGACAGAGGCAGTATTTT. As protein: CSAPTGQRQYF.

This clone was seen only a few times. In nucleotides, the CDR3 is TGTGCCAGCTCACCTAGGGGACAGGGACTTAGCAATCAGCCCCAGCATTTT. It is translated as CASSPRGQGLSNQPQHF. This chain joins TRBV18 and TRBJ1-5, with 9 bases identical to TRBD1. The trim removed 3 bases at V and 0 bases at J, leaving 6 bases unmatched. CDR1 KGHSH and CDR2 LQKENI come from the germline V gene. The CDR3 length is 17 residues.

About this clone: Germline is not matched at one junction end, which may reflect a read error. V is TRBV6-1 and J is TRBJ2-2; no clear D. The CDR3 covers 14 residues. Germline CDR1 MNHNS, CDR2 SASEGT. CDR3 protein: CASREDTFTGELFF. DNA for the CDR3: TGTGCCAGCAGAGAAGACACATTCACCGGGGAGCTGTTTTTT.

This CDR3 reads CASSPGVVWETQYF. CDR3 bases: TGTGCCAGCTCACCAGGGGTCGTTTGGGAGACCCAGTACTTC. The J gene is TRBJ2-5, the V gene TRBV18; D ambiguous. The CDR3 is 14 residues long. V shed 2 bases and J shed 5 bases, with 12 bases lying between them. Per the germline V gene, CDR1 is KGHSH and CDR2 is LQKENI.

V is TRBV5-4 and J is TRBJ1-1, with no clear D. The V end was cut by 2 bases, the J end by 10 bases, with 12 bases between. The CDR3 spans 12 residues. Germline CDR1 and CDR2: SGHNT and YYREEE (reference sequence). The CDR3 region has the DNA TGTGCCAGCAGCTTCAGAGGAGGTACAGCTTTCTTT. As protein: CASSFRGGTAFF.

V usage is TRBV6-5 and J usage is TRBJ2-1; D remains ambiguous. Germline V gives CDR1 MNHEY, CDR2 SVGAGI. The CDR3 covers 13 residues. Deletions cut 8 bases from V and 7 bases from J, with 15 bases between. Here the CDR3 DNA reads TGTGCCAGCGGGCATGAGTATACAAATGAGCAGTTCTTC. Translated, it gives CASGHEYTNEQFF.

The chain carries TRBV7-2 and TRBJ2-1, with D possibly matching TRBD2 (5 bases). V was clipped by 5 bases and J by 13 bases, with 15 bases between them. The length of the CDR3 is 12 residues. Germline loops: CDR1 SGHTA, CDR2 FQGNSA. CDR3 nucleotides: TGTGCCAGCAGCATTGGCCTAGCCTCCCAGTTCTTC. It translates to CASSIGLASQFF.

The chain couples TRBV4-1 to TRBJ2-7; no firm D call. Trimming removed 4 bases at V and 7 bases at J, with 11 bases between. CDR1 and CDR2 from the germline V gene are MGHRA and YSYEKL. CDR3 length: 12 residues. CDR3: CASSLEVGEQYF. In nucleotides, the CDR3 is TGCGCCAGCAGCCTTGAGGTTGGTGAGCAGTACTTC.

J is TRBJ1-1 and V is TRBV6-5; D gene uncertain. The CDR3 length is 12 residues. In germline, CDR1 is MNHEY, CDR2 SVGAGI. V lost 2 bases and J 1 base, leaving 2 bases between the germline ends. As DNA, the CDR3 is TGTGCCAGCAGTTACCAGAACACTGAAGCTTTCTTT. This codes for CASSYQNTEAFF.

This clone was seen only a few times. The gene calls are TRBV7-6 and TRBJ1-1, with D uncertain. CDR3 size: 15 residues. Trimming shortened V by 1 base and J by 0 bases, and 9 bases separated the two germline ends. Germline-derived CDR1 and CDR2 are SGHVS and FNYEAQ. CDR3 sequence (DNA): TGTGCCAGCAGCTTAGTAGGGATATTGAACACTGAAGCTTTCTTT. Amino acids: CASSLVGILNTEAFF.

DNA for the CDR3: TGCGCCAGCAGCCAACTTTCGTCCCTCGTCGGGACAGGAGAGGAAAAACTGTTTTTT. Its protein product is CASSQLSSLVGTGEEKLFF. V gene TRBV4-3 combines with J gene TRBJ1-4; 8 bases map to TRBD1. The ends lost 2 bases at V and 8 bases at J; junction bases unmatched: 19. Germline CDR1 reads LGHNA; CDR2 reads YSLEER. The CDR3 runs 19 residues.

This clone was counted between two and nine times. This may stem from a read error, because a much larger clone lies one nucleotide away. The chain links TRBV5-6 to TRBJ2-5; 8 bases line up with TRBD2. The ends lost 3 bases at V and 4 bases at J; junction bases unmatched: 8. CDR1 and CDR2 from the germline V gene are SGHDT and YYEEEE. The CDR3 extends over 15 amino acids. The CDR3 sequence: CASSWGAGGGETQYF. Here the CDR3 DNA reads TGTGCCAGCAGCTGGGGGGCCGGGGGGGGAGAGACCCAGTACTTC.